Below are 14 T cell receptor beta chains sequenced from a single sample in a study of T-cell memory formation after mild COVID-19. MiXCR, applied by TCRdb to the 5' RACE reads, yields one record per CDR3 protein. This table holds around 500,000 distinct CDR3 sequences, 15% to 20% found once. The sequencing input was PBMCs or a T cell subset sorted from them (not recorded which). The receptors come from an adult woman who had mild COVID-19 (a few samples of this study predate the infection). Cell type and time point are not known.

The chain has TRBV30 and TRBJ2-5; D could derive from TRBD1 or TRBD2 (5 bases each). The CDR3 runs 12 residues. The V end lost 2 bases, the J end lost 5 bases, and 9 bases lay between the germline ends. Germline lookup yields CDR1 GTSNPN and CDR2 SVGIG (reference sequence). The DNA for the CDR3 is TGTGCCTGGAGTCAATGGGGGGAGACCCAGTACTTC. Encoded protein: CAWSQWGETQYF. The full variable domain, with the rest looked up from reference TRBV30 and TRBJ2-5, is SQTIHQWPATLVQPVGSPLSLECTVEGTSNPNLYWYRQAAGRGLQLLFYSVGIGQISSEVPQNLSASRPQDRQFILSSKKLLLSDSGFYLCAWSQWGETQYFGPGTRLLVL.

This clonotype was seen ten or more times. The chain recombines TRBV12-3 or TRBV12-4 with TRBJ1-5; perhaps TRBD1 as D (6 bases). The germline V and J ends were trimmed by 4 bases and 7 bases, with 17 bases remaining between them. The CDR3 sequence is 15 residues long. DNA for the CDR3: TGTGCCAGCAGTTCCCGGGACAACTTTAGCCAGCCCCAGCATTTT. It yields the protein CASSSRDNFSQPQHF.

This clonotype has more than one count but fewer than ten. A junction end diverges from the germline sequence, so it may reflect a read error. Here the CDR3 reads CASSRTWNNEQFF. The CDR3 bases are TGTGCTAGCAGCCGGACCTGGAATAATGAGCAGTTCTTC. The genes are TRBV7-7 and TRBJ2-1; D gene ambiguous. The CDR3 loop spans 13 amino acids. Germline CDR1 and CDR2: SSHAT and FNYEAQ (reference sequence).

This clonotype appeared a few times. The chain recombines TRBV20-1 with TRBJ2-1; the match to TRBD2 covers 8 bases. The CDR3 covers 14 residues. Unmatched junction bases numbered 8, after V lost 3 bases and J lost 7 bases. Germline V gene lookup returns CDR1 DFQATT and CDR2 SNEGSKA (reference sequence). The CDR3 region has the DNA TGCAGTGCTAGGGGCTCAGCGGGAGTAAATGAGCAGTTCTTC. Amino acids: CSARGSAGVNEQFF.

This clonotype was seen a few times. This CDR3 reads CASSQSGGPFTGELFF. Written as DNA, the CDR3 is TGTGCCAGCAGCCAATCCGGAGGACCATTCACCGGGGAGCTGTTTTTT. The V gene is TRBV3-1, the J gene TRBJ2-2; a possible D gene is TRBD2 (5 bases). The CDR3 runs to 16 residues. The V end was cut by 2 bases, the J end by 4 bases, with 14 bases between. The germline gives CDR1 LGHDT, CDR2 YNNKEL (reference sequence).

This clonotype was found a few times. This rearrangement joins TRBV7-2 to TRBJ1-2; 7 bases line up with TRBD1. Germline V CDR1 and CDR2: SGHTA, FQGNSA. The length of the CDR3 is 14 residues. V lost 5 bases to trimming and J lost 4 bases; unmatched junction nucleotides: 7. The DNA of the CDR3 is TGTGCCAGCAGCGAGGGACAGCGGCCCTATGGCTACACCTTC. It specifies CASSEGQRPYGYTF. The variable domain in full, with the rest retrieved from reference TRBV7-2 and TRBJ1-2, is GAGVSQSPSNKVTEKGKDVELRCDPISGHTALYWYRQSLGQGLEFLIYFQGNSAPDKSGLPSDRFSAERTGGSVSTLTIQRTQQEDSAVYLCASSEGQRPYGYTFGSGTRLTVV.

In its sample, this clonotype was seen a few times. The chain is built from TRBV3-1 and TRBJ1-1, with 8 bases lining up with TRBD1. With V trimmed by 0 bases and J by 1 base, 7 bases remained unmatched. The CDR3 contains 17 residues. Germline V lookup: CDR1 LGHDT, CDR2 YNNKEL (reference sequence). The CDR3 protein is CASSQEPTGAGNTEAFF. The CDR3 nucleotides read TGTGCCAGCAGCCAAGAACCGACAGGGGCCGGGAACACTGAAGCTTTCTTT.

The DNA of the CDR3 is TGTGCCAGCAGTTTAGGGTCTGGGGTAGCGGACACTGAAGCTTTCTTT. Translating gives CASSLGSGVADTEAFF. The rearrangement uses TRBV12-3 or TRBV12-4 and TRBJ1-1; no clear D gene. The CDR3 length is 16 residues. V was pared by 1 base and J by 3 bases, with 15 bases between.

This chain links TRBV29-1 with TRBJ1-1; tentative D call: TRBD1 (5 bases). V shed 1 base and J shed 9 bases, with 15 bases lying between them. The CDR3 extends over 13 amino acids. From germline, CDR1 is SQVTM and CDR2 ANQGSEA. CDR3 sequence reads: CSVEGSWGEKAFF. CDR3 DNA: TGCAGCGTTGAAGGGTCGTGGGGGGAGAAAGCTTTCTTT. The complete variable domain, with remaining parts taken from reference TRBV29-1 and TRBJ1-1, reads SAVISQKPSRDICQRGTSLTIQCQVDSQVTMMFWYRQQPGQSLTLIATANQGSEATYESGFVIDKFPISRPNLTFSTLTVSNMSPEDSSIYLCSVEGSWGEKAFFGQGTRLTVV.

The V call is TRBV6-2 or TRBV6-3, the J call TRBJ2-7, with a tentative D call TRBD2 (6 bases). V gave up 0 bases and J gave up 7 bases, with 16 bases separating them. CDR1 is MNHEY, CDR2 SVGEGT, per germline. The CDR3 is 15 amino acids. The CDR3 protein is CASSYSGGPLREQYF. The CDR3 region has the DNA TGTGCCAGCAGTTACTCGGGGGGTCCGCTACGGGAGCAGTACTTC.

The chain couples TRBV24-1 to TRBJ2-1, with TRBD2 matching over 14 bases. This CDR3 has 17 amino acids. The germline V gene encodes CDR1 KGHDR and CDR2 SFDVKD. Trimming cost V 5 bases and J 4 bases; bases outside gene matches: 6. CDR3 sequence (DNA): TGTGCCACCAGTGGGCCCCGGACTAGCGGGAGGTACAATGAGCAGTTCTTC. Amino acids: CATSGPRTSGRYNEQFF.

This sequence joins TRBV7-2 and TRBJ2-1, with D unclear. The CDR3 contains 13 residues. V lost 2 bases and J lost 8, with 10 bases in between. The germline V gene has CDR1 SGHTA and CDR2 FQGNSA. DNA of the CDR3: TGTGCCAGCAGCTTACCCGGGTTCTATGAGCAGTTCTTC. Translated, it gives CASSLPGFYEQFF.

This chain connects TRBV27 to TRBJ1-6, with unresolved D. Germline V CDR1 and CDR2: MNHEY, SMNVEV (reference sequence). V lost 6 bases and J lost 0, with 9 bases in between. The CDR3 length is 15 residues. DNA of the CDR3: TGTGCCAGCAGGGAGGGAAACTCCTATAATTCACCCCTCCACTTT. It codes for CASREGNSYNSPLHF.

This clonotype showed up many times. This sequence joins TRBV24-1 and TRBJ2-7; possible D gene TRBD1, 5 bases. Germline V lookup: CDR1 KGHDR, CDR2 SFDVKD. CDR3 length: 14 amino acids. The V end was cut by 4 bases, the J end by 5 bases, with 14 bases between. Here the CDR3 DNA reads TGTGCCACCAGTGACGCAGGGTCGGCCCACGAGCAGTACTTC. It specifies CATSDAGSAHEQYF.